Included here is one TCR beta chain sequence, with context. Its antigen is undetermined. This sample is drawn from a study of cytotoxic CD8 clonotypes in ibrutinib-treated CLL. General study points: Under therapy, public clonotypes either contracted or stayed stable, and they were uncommon. Clonality was higher at baseline than in age-matched healthy donors and tracked circulating CD8+ T-cell counts.

Researchers set a sequencing depth target of 1 in 200,000 to 1 in 1 million T cells. TCRdb keeps only in-frame clones here, not all; method: immunoSEQ multiplex PCR. The sample has about 130,000 clones; around 76% are singletons. V was cut by 5 bases and J by 8 bases, with 15 bases left in between. The germline V gene encodes CDR1 MDHEN and CDR2 SYDVKM. CDR3 size: 14 residues. This TCR came from a human donor with chronic lymphocytic leukemia. The chain links TRBV28 to TRBJ2-2; D could derive from TRBD1 or TRBD2 (5 bases each). The sequencing here drew on PBMCs, taken after 24 months of ibrutinib treatment. The CDR3 bases are TGTGCCAGCAGTCCCGGGGACGGGCCGGGGGAGCTGTTTTTT. This sequence encodes CASSPGDGPGELFF.